The 15 T cell receptor beta chains in this list originate from one sample, sequenced in a study of human versus mouse CDR3 diversity and MHC coevolution. The protocol was immunoSEQ multiplex PCR, while the TCRdb copy is restricted to in-frame clones and leaves out a portion. In the table there are tens of thousands of clones, 85% to 95% of which are singletons. The specimen sequenced was naive CD4+ T cells from blood. Subset denoted: CD45RO-negative CD62L-positive naive CD4 T cells. These receptors came from a person aged 25 to 69 in good health.

This clone was detected once. This rearrangement joins TRBV30 to TRBJ1-5; D not resolved. V shed 6 bases and J shed 3 bases, with 6 bases lying between them. The CDR3 has 11 residues. The V gene's germline CDR1 is GTSNPN and CDR2 SVGIG (reference sequence). The CDR3 DNA is TGTGCCTGCAACACCAATCAGCCCCAGCATTTT. Protein product: CACNTNQPQHF.

V and J are TRBV7-7 and TRBJ2-2, with a possible D match to TRBD1 (8 bases). Germline CDR1 reads SSHAT; CDR2 reads FNYEAQ (reference sequence). V shed 1 base and J shed 5 bases, with 14 bases lying between them. This CDR3 comprises 16 residues. CDR3 in DNA: TGTGCCAGCAGCTTAGGCGGACAGGGAGGGACCGGGGAGCTGTTTTTT. Protein product: CASSLGGQGGTGELFF.

The chain joins TRBV7-9 to TRBJ1-2, with a tentative D call TRBD1 (5 bases). CDR1 SEHNR and CDR2 FQNEAQ come from the germline V gene (reference sequence). CDR3 length: 13 amino acids. The V end lost 1 base, the J end lost 7 bases, and 10 bases lay between the germline ends. CDR3 sequence reads: CASSLVPQGGYTF. CDR3 coding DNA: TGTGCCAGCAGCTTAGTCCCCCAGGGTGGCTACACCTTC.

V and J are TRBV19 and TRBJ2-2; D perhaps matches TRBD1 (6 bases). Trimming removed 6 bases from V and 7 bases from J, with 12 bases in between. The V gene's germline CDR1 is LNHDA and CDR2 SQIVND (reference sequence). The CDR3 runs 13 residues. CDR3 sequence reads: CASRAQGNGELFF. CDR3 nucleotide sequence: TGTGCCAGTAGAGCACAGGGAAACGGGGAGCTGTTTTTT.

The CDR3 region is CASSIRSGTHTDTQYF. CDR3 bases: TGTGCCAGTAGTATCCGTAGCGGGACCCACACAGATACGCAGTATTTT. This chain uses TRBV19 with TRBJ2-3; 8 bases are a match to TRBD2. Germline-derived CDR1 and CDR2 are LNHDA and SQIVND (reference sequence). The CDR3 loop spans 16 amino acids. V shed 3 bases and J 2 bases; nucleotides not matched to a gene: 7.

This chain joins TRBV6-1 and TRBJ2-7; no definite D call. V lost 7 bases, J lost 6 bases, and 7 bases lay in between. This CDR3 is built from 10 residues. Germline-derived CDR1 and CDR2 are MNHNS and SASEGT. This CDR3 is CASKFSEQYF. CDR3 nucleotide sequence: TGTGCCAGCAAGTTTAGCGAGCAGTACTTC.

The V gene is TRBV2, the J gene TRBJ1-1; D is undetermined. CDR3 length: 13 amino acids. V was trimmed by 6 bases and J by 4 bases, leaving 12 bases between them. Germline V gives CDR1 SNHLY, CDR2 FYNNEI. In DNA, the CDR3 is TGTGCCAGCAGAGAGGGTTATGTCACTGAAGCTTTCTTT. Its protein is CASREGYVTEAFF.

This sequence joins TRBV7-9 and TRBJ2-6, with 7 positions matching TRBD1. Germline-derived CDR1 and CDR2 are SEHNR and FQNEAQ (reference sequence). The J segment lost 4 bases and the V segment lost 4 bases, leaving 4 bases of the junction unmatched. CDR3 length equals 15 residues. CDR3 sequence: CASSYRGNGANVLTF. The CDR3 DNA sequence: TGTGCCAGCAGCTACAGGGGTAACGGGGCCAACGTCCTGACTTTC.

This chain connects TRBV11-3 to TRBJ2-7; weak D call: TRBD1 (5 bases). V lost 6 bases and J 1 base, leaving 13 bases between the germline ends. The CDR3 contains 14 residues. The germline V gene has CDR1 SGHNT and CDR2 YENEEA. In nucleotides, the CDR3 is TGTGCCAGCAGAATGACAGAGATATCCTACGAGCAGTACTTC. Translating gives CASRMTEISYEQYF.

This chain uses TRBV15 with TRBJ1-2, with unresolved D. Trimming took 3 bases from V and 2 from J, leaving 7 bases between them. CDR1 and CDR2 (germline): LNHNV, YYDKDF (reference sequence). The CDR3 sequence is 13 residues long. CDR3 in amino acids: CATSSRVNYGYTF. CDR3 in DNA: TGTGCCACCAGCAGTCGAGTGAACTATGGCTACACCTTC.

The chain carries TRBV6-1 and TRBJ2-7; 7 bases map to TRBD1. Germline V lookup: CDR1 MNHNS, CDR2 SASEGT. V lost 4 bases and J lost 0; bases outside the gene matches: 12. The length of the CDR3 is 17 residues. The CDR3 bases are TGTGCCAGCAGTGGGAATCGACAGGGATTCATCTCCTACGAGCAGTACTTC. Amino acid sequence: CASSGNRQGFISYEQYF.

This clone appeared a single time. The CDR3 DNA sequence: TGCACCAGCAGCCAAAATTGGTGTCTAGCGGGAACCTACGAGCAGTACTTC. It codes for CTSSQNWCLAGTYEQYF. The chain couples TRBV1 to TRBJ2-7; TRBD2, the D gene given by the table, was not confirmed from the DNA. TRBV1 is a recognized pseudogene. This CDR3 is 17 amino acids long.

The chain combines TRBV5-1 with TRBJ2-1; TRBD1 matches at 10 bases. The CDR3 has 15 residues. Trimming cost V 4 bases and J 5 bases; bases outside gene matches: 6. Germline V CDR1 and CDR2: SGHRS, YFSETQ. CDR3 DNA: TGCGCCAGCAGCGCGGGACAGGGGCTTAACAATGAGCAGTTCTTC. It yields the protein CASSAGQGLNNEQFF.

The genes are TRBV5-4 and TRBJ1-1, with TRBD1 matching over 7 bases. J gave up 3 bases and V 4 bases, and 9 bases lay outside the gene matches. The germline V gene encodes CDR1 SGHNT and CDR2 YYREEE (reference sequence). The length of the CDR3 is 15 residues. CDR3 residues: CASSLQTGFDTEAFF. The CDR3 DNA reads TGTGCCAGCAGCCTACAGACAGGGTTTGACACTGAAGCTTTCTTT.

The chain has TRBV6-1 and TRBJ2-7; 8 nucleotides align to TRBD2. Trimming at V came to 4 bases and at J to 3 bases, leaving 11 bases not matched to a gene. The CDR3 is made up of 16 amino acids. Germline CDR1 MNHNS, CDR2 SASEGT. The DNA of the CDR3 is TGTGCCAGCAGTGCCCTACCGGGACTAGAAATCTACGAGCAGTACTTC. This gives the protein CASSALPGLEIYEQYF.